This TCR beta chain is from a study of blood T cells in healthy people across ages. Each sample gave at least 7 million isolated PBMCs. It was with a sample-barcoded 5' primer and a J-beta primer mix that a second PCR of roughly 7 to 12 cycles was run. TCRdb re-called the 5' RACE reads through MiXCR, storing one row per CDR3 protein. Seen here are roughly 800,000 distinct CDR3 sequences, approximately 25% observed once, and the top ten hold around 9.2%. The data were also submitted as part of a second study, on T cells of mothers and their children.

The sample consisted of blood. This clonotype was obtained from a boy between 5 and 17 years old in good health.

The CDR3 region has the DNA TGTGCCAGCAGCTTCCTAGCGGGAGCCCACAAAGAGACCCAGTACTTC. It yields the protein CASSFLAGAHKETQYF. The rearrangement uses TRBV7-9 and TRBJ2-5; 10 positions agree with TRBD2. This CDR3 is built from 16 residues. CDR1 SEHNR and CDR2 FQNEAQ come from the germline V gene (reference sequence). The junction had 7 bases not matched to a gene; V was cut back by 3 bases and J by 3 bases.